Each of the 14 T cell receptor beta chains below was sequenced from the same sample in a study of cytomegalovirus exposure and HLA in healthy donors. PCR amplification relied on 60 Vbeta primers (plus 13 Jbeta primers). Generated by immunoSEQ multiplex PCR, the TCRdb table keeps only in-frame clones and is missing some. This sample has approximately 210,000 clones, with around 81% found just once. Input material: PBMCs. These receptors all stem from a man aged 18 to 29 in good health and CMV-seronegative.

This rearrangement joins TRBV7-9 to TRBJ1-4; D is perhaps TRBD1 (5 bases). V was shortened by 5 bases and J by 2 bases, with 12 bases between the two germline ends. This CDR3 is 15 amino acids long. Germline CDR1 reads SEHNR; CDR2 reads FQNEAQ (reference sequence). The CDR3 nucleotides are TGTGCCAGCAGCCCAGCGGGGGGGACTAATGAAAAACTGTTTTTT. This gives the protein CASSPAGGTNEKLFF.

The chain couples TRBV6-5 to TRBJ1-1; D is possibly TRBD1 (5 bases). The germline V and J ends were trimmed by 11 bases and 3 bases, with 19 bases remaining between them. Germline CDR1 MNHEY, CDR2 SVGAGI. CDR3 length: 14 residues. The CDR3 loop is CACPPLGRDTEAFF. DNA for the CDR3: TGTGCCTGCCCCCCGTTGGGGCGCGACACTGAAGCTTTCTTT.

CDR3: CASRGRLESDEQFF. The DNA for the CDR3 is TGTGCCAGCAGGGGGAGACTAGAATCGGATGAGCAGTTCTTC. The chain links TRBV10-3 to TRBJ2-1, with D possibly matching TRBD1 (7 bases). The CDR3 length is 14 residues. V lost 10 bases and J 8 bases, leaving 21 bases between the germline ends. Per germline, CDR1 ENHRY and CDR2 SYGVKD.

This rearrangement joins TRBV7-2 to TRBJ2-7, with 10 bases lining up with TRBD2. The CDR3 spans 15 residues. Germline values: CDR1 SGHTA, CDR2 FQGNSA. The V and J ends lost 3 bases and 0 bases, in that order; junction bases with no gene match: 2. DNA for the CDR3: TGTGCCAGCAGCTTCGGACTAGCGGCCTCCTACGAGCAGTACTTC. Its translation: CASSFGLAASYEQYF. Drawing the rest from reference TRBV7-2 and TRBJ2-7, the complete variable domain is GAGVSQSPSNKVTEKGKDVELRCDPISGHTALYWYRQSLGQGLEFLIYFQGNSAPDKSGLPSDRFSAERTGGSVSTLTIQRTQQEDSAVYLCASSFGLAASYEQYFGPGTRLTVT.

The V gene is TRBV6-5, the J gene TRBJ2-1, with 7 bases that match TRBD1. The junction had 3 bases not matched to a gene; V was cut back by 5 bases and J by 5 bases. CDR1 MNHEY and CDR2 SVGAGI come from the germline V gene. The CDR3 consists of 13 residues. The CDR3 region is CASSGDSDNEQFF. CDR3 bases: TGTGCCAGCAGTGGGGACAGCGACAATGAGCAGTTCTTC.

The chain joins TRBV4-3 to TRBJ2-7; 8 nucleotides align to TRBD2. The CDR3 contains 15 residues. Trimming cost V 1 base and J 4 bases; bases outside gene matches: 6. The germline V gene encodes CDR1 LGHNA and CDR2 YSLEER. The CDR3 is CASSQGRGGLYEQYF. Written as DNA, the CDR3 is TGCGCCAGCAGCCAAGGTCGGGGGGGACTGTACGAGCAGTACTTC.

The V and J genes are TRBV28 and TRBJ1-5; D call uncertain. The ends were cut back, 1 base at V and 7 bases at J, with 8 bases in the middle. This CDR3 spans 13 amino acids. Germline CDR1 and CDR2: MDHEN and SYDVKM. Here the CDR3 reads CASSLLREQPQHF. CDR3 sequence (DNA): TGTGCCAGCAGTTTATTGCGCGAGCAGCCCCAGCATTTT.

The chain links TRBV7-3 to TRBJ2-7; D is perhaps TRBD2 (5 bases). CDR1 SGHTA and CDR2 FQGTGA come from the germline V gene. Trimming took off 0 bases at V and 3 bases at J, with 12 bases between the two ends. CDR3 length: 15 residues. CDR3 DNA sequence: TGTGCCAGCAGCTTAACCGGGGTTGGAGTCTACGAGCAGTACTTC. This codes for CASSLTGVGVYEQYF.

CDR3 residues: CASSEGGQYTDTQYF. The CDR3 region has the DNA TGTGCCAGCAGTGAAGGTGGGCAGTACACAGATACGCAGTATTTT. J is TRBJ2-3 and V is TRBV2; unclear D gene. CDR1 and CDR2 (germline): SNHLY, FYNNEI. The CDR3 has 15 amino acids. Trimming removed 1 base from V and 2 bases from J, with 10 bases in between.

This clone has only one observation. The CDR3 DNA reads TGTGCCAGCAGTCGCAGCGGGGGGGCCACCTACGAGCAGTACTTC. Translating it yields CASSRSGGATYEQYF. The chain links TRBV7-2 to TRBJ2-5; 10 bases align to TRBD2. TRBJ2-7 explains the end of the DNA better; the J call may be wrong. Germline V gives CDR1 SGHTA, CDR2 FQGNSA. There are 15 residues in the CDR3.

This clone has only a few counts. The chain is built from TRBV6-5 and TRBJ2-1, with 10 bases fitting TRBD2. Germline CDR1 MNHEY, CDR2 SVGAGI. With 5 bases clipped from V and 10 bases from J, the junction kept 11 bases outside the gene matches. This CDR3 region has 15 residues. CDR3 sequence: CASSPPLAGTKEQFF. CDR3 DNA sequence: TGTGCCAGCAGTCCCCCACTAGCGGGAACAAAAGAGCAGTTCTTC.

J is TRBJ2-4 and V is TRBV5-4; possibly TRBD2 for D (6 bases). Germline CDR1 is SGHNT and CDR2 is YYREEE (reference sequence). Between the trimmed V and J ends, which lost 3 bases and 0 bases, there was a span of 16 bases. This CDR3 comprises 17 residues. The CDR3 nucleotides are TGTGCCAGCAGCTCCAGATTGGAGGGTCGAGCCAAAAACATTCAGTACTTC. Its protein is CASSSRLEGRAKNIQYF.

The CDR3 region is CASSLMGGPGTGELFF. The CDR3 DNA follows: TGTGCCAGCAGCTTGATGGGGGGGCCTGGCACCGGGGAGCTGTTTTTT. V usage is TRBV7-2 and J usage is TRBJ2-2; the D gene is possibly TRBD2 (7 bases). The CDR3 totals 16 residues. Trimming stripped 3 bases from V and 4 bases from J, with 15 bases between. Germline loops: CDR1 SGHTA, CDR2 FQGNSA.

This rearrangement joins TRBV25-1 to TRBJ1-6; D unclear. The germline gives CDR1 MGHDK, CDR2 SYGVNS. This CDR3 has 14 amino acids. V was clipped by 4 bases and J by 7 bases, with 11 bases between them. The CDR3 region has the DNA TGTGCCAGCAGTGGTGGGTTCGGGAATTCACCCCTCCACTTT. This encodes CASSGGFGNSPLHF.